These 18 T cell receptor beta chains were all obtained from the same sample, sequenced in a study of T cells in Graves' hyperthyroidism and ophthalmopathy. TCR beta CDR3 regions were amplified from RNA transcripts. Initially, a first-round RT-PCR of the TCR CDR3 employed the HTBI primer set. MiXCR, applied by TCRdb to the multiplex PCR reads, yields one record per CDR3 protein. Of under 450,000 distinct CDR3 sequences listed, around 14% are singletons. Sequenced material: blood. These receptors were taken from a woman in her late teens or twenties with Graves' hyperthyroidism.

Ten or more counts support this clonotype. The chain has TRBV10-1 and TRBJ2-7; D unclear. This CDR3 has 14 amino acids. Per germline, CDR1 WNHNN and CDR2 SYGVQD (reference sequence). The V and J ends lost 0 bases and 3 bases respectively, with 9 bases between them. The DNA for the CDR3 is TGCGCCAGCAGTGAGTCGGTGGGATACTACGAGCAGTACTTC. This sequence encodes CASSESVGYYEQYF.

Concerning this clonotype: This clone may be a read error of a much larger clone one base away. The rearrangement uses TRBV10-3 and TRBJ2-3, with D unclear. V lost 4 bases, J lost 2 bases, and 4 bases lay in between. The CDR3 contains 12 residues. The germline gives CDR1 ENHRY, CDR2 SYGVKD. This chain's CDR3 is CAISVFTDTQYF. In DNA, the CDR3 is TGTGCCATCAGTGTGTTCACAGATACGCAGTATTTT.

V and J are TRBV4-1 and TRBJ2-2; a possible D gene is TRBD2 (6 bases). The CDR3 runs 16 residues. Germline V gene data show CDR1 as MGHRA and CDR2 as YSYEKL. V shed 3 bases and J shed 6 bases, with 17 bases lying between them. As DNA, the CDR3 is TGCGCCAGCAGCCAGACTAGGCATTTATGGCCCGGGGAGCTGTTTTTT. Amino acid sequence: CASSQTRHLWPGELFF.

This clonotype has a count of ten or more. This chain connects TRBV5-1 to TRBJ2-3; the match to TRBD2 covers 7 bases. This CDR3 comprises 17 residues. Germline trimming cut 1 base from V and 4 bases from J; bases unmatched to any gene: 12. CDR1 and CDR2 from the germline V gene are SGHRS and YFSETQ. The CDR3 DNA reads as TGCGCCAGCAGCTTGTCTTTCCTGGCTAGCGGATCAGATACGCAGTATTTT. This codes for CASSLSFLASGSDTQYF.

This chain uses TRBV4-1 with TRBJ2-6; 11 nucleotides agree with TRBD1. Germline CDR1 and CDR2: MGHRA and YSYEKL. V dropped 0 bases and J dropped 0; count of bases not matched to a gene: 4. This CDR3 spans 19 amino acids. CDR3: CASSQDGDRGFSGANVLTF. In DNA form, the CDR3 reads TGCGCCAGCAGCCAAGACGGGGACAGGGGGTTCTCTGGGGCCAACGTCCTGACTTTC.

Only a few counts were recorded for this clonotype. V and J are TRBV12-3 or TRBV12-4 and TRBJ1-5; D ambiguous. This CDR3 region has 11 residues. V lost 6 bases to trimming and J lost 4 bases, with 4 bases between them. CDR3 nucleotide sequence: TGTGCCAGCAGCCGGAATCAGCCCCAGCATTTT. Translated, it gives CASSRNQPQHF.

This clonotype was counted only a few times. The genes are TRBV9 and TRBJ1-2; no reliable D call. In germline, CDR1 is SGDLS, CDR2 YYNGEE. Trimming left V 0 bases short and J 2 bases short, with 8 bases between. The CDR3 consists of 14 residues. CDR3 in DNA: TGTGCCAGCAGCGTAGGGACCGGGAACTATGGCTACACCTTC. It codes for CASSVGTGNYGYTF.

This clonotype was observed a few times. This rearrangement joins TRBV4-1 to TRBJ1-4, with unresolved D. Trimming took off 1 base at V and 7 bases at J, with 13 bases between the two ends. The CDR3 has 15 residues. The germline CDR1 and CDR2 sequences are MGHRA and YSYEKL. CDR3 DNA: TGCGCCAGCAGCCAAGGACGGGCGGCCCGTGAAAAACTGTTTTTT. Amino acids: CASSQGRAAREKLFF.

This clonotype was seen repeatedly, ten times or more. The chain links TRBV10-1 to TRBJ2-1; TRBD2 matches at 14 bases. V dropped 1 base and J dropped 2; count of bases not matched to a gene: 10. Germline V lookup: CDR1 WNHNN, CDR2 SYGVQD (reference sequence). The CDR3 totals 20 residues. The CDR3 DNA sequence: TGCGCCAGCAGTGAGTACAGGGGGCCGGGACTAGCGGGGGCCTACAATGAGCAGTTCTTC. Encoded protein: CASSEYRGPGLAGAYNEQFF.

This clonotype came up many times. This chain connects TRBV9 to TRBJ1-3, with D unclear. The CDR3 is 15 amino acids. Germline V lookup: CDR1 SGDLS, CDR2 YYNGEE. Trimming left V 0 bases short and J 2 bases short, with 9 bases between. CDR3 DNA: TGTGCCAGCAGCGTAGGGGCAGCTGCTGGAAACACCATATATTTT. As protein: CASSVGAAAGNTIYF.

This clonotype was seen many times. The chain has TRBV30 and TRBJ2-3; the match to TRBD2 covers 9 bases. The germline CDR1 and CDR2 sequences are GTSNPN and SVGIG (reference sequence). V lost 3 bases and J lost 0; bases outside the gene matches: 4. The CDR3 is 15 residues long. The CDR3 loop reads CAWRNSGGSTDTQYF. The CDR3 DNA is TGTGCCTGGAGAAATAGCGGGGGAAGCACAGATACGCAGTATTTT.

For this clonotype: A much larger clonotype is one base distant, so this may be a read error. The chain combines TRBV12-3 or TRBV12-4 with TRBJ2-5; 9 nucleotides match TRBD2. Losses at the gene ends were 8 bases for V and 5 bases for J; bases not matched to a gene: 15. There are 16 residues in the CDR3. CDR3 protein: CASAPRGGRAGETQYF. CDR3 coding DNA: TGTGCCAGCGCCCCCAGGGGCGGGAGGGCCGGGGAGACCCAGTACTTC.

The J gene is TRBJ2-5, the V gene TRBV7-9; 16 nucleotides match TRBD2. Germline assignment: CDR1 SEHNR and CDR2 FQNEAQ (reference sequence). V lost 5 bases and J lost 4; bases outside the gene matches: 7. This CDR3 comprises 17 residues. The CDR3 bases are TGTGCCAGCAGCGGGGGGGGACTAGCGGGGGGGTCAGAGACCCAGTACTTC. Translation gives CASSGGGLAGGSETQYF.

This clonotype was recorded at least ten times. The chain links TRBV9 to TRBJ2-6, with no clear D. This CDR3 has 13 residues. Per germline, CDR1 SGDLS and CDR2 YYNGEE. Trimming pared 6 bases from V and 2 bases from J, leaving 6 bases between. CDR3 in DNA: TGTGCCAGCAACCTGCCTGGGGCCAACGTCCTGACTTTC. Its protein is CASNLPGANVLTF.

This clonotype was seen at least ten times. The chain combines TRBV3-1 with TRBJ1-4; D is unresolved. This CDR3 has 15 amino acids. The germline V and J ends were trimmed by 0 bases and 8 bases, with 13 bases remaining between them. CDR1 LGHDT and CDR2 YNNKEL come from the germline V gene (reference sequence). CDR3 nucleotides: TGTGCCAGCAGCCAAGATCCAGGCGATCAGGAAAAACTGTTTTTT. Its protein is CASSQDPGDQEKLFF.

This clonotype was detected ten times or more. CDR3 region: CASSRGRGYEQYF. The CDR3 DNA reads TGTGCCAGCAGTAGGGGACGGGGCTACGAGCAGTACTTC. The chain is built from TRBV2 and TRBJ2-7, with D possibly called TRBD1 or TRBD2 (5 bases each). CDR3 length: 13 residues. Germline V lookup: CDR1 SNHLY, CDR2 FYNNEI. V lost 5 bases and J lost 3, with 11 bases in between.

The genes are TRBV7-9 and TRBJ1-2; 7 bases align to TRBD1. Trimming cost V 7 bases and J 8 bases; bases outside gene matches: 19. Germline V gene data show CDR1 as SEHNR and CDR2 as FQNEAQ (reference sequence). This CDR3 comprises 16 residues. CDR3 amino acids: CASTQSSGGALSGYTF. For the CDR3, the DNA is TGTGCCAGCACCCAGTCGTCAGGGGGGGCTCTCAGCGGCTACACCTTC. Together with reference TRBV7-9 and TRBJ1-2, the CDR3 gives the full variable domain: DTGVSQNPRHKITKRGQNVTFRCDPISEHNRLYWYRQTLGQGPEFLTYFQNEAQLEKSRLLSDRFSAERPKGSFSTLEIQRTEQGDSAMYLCASTQSSGGALSGYTFGSGTRLTVV.

This clonotype was seen at least ten times. This chain connects TRBV11-2 to TRBJ2-3, with 12 bases fitting TRBD2. V trimming: 4 bases; J trimming: 2 bases; junction bases outside the gene matches: 13. The CDR3 runs 19 residues. Germline-derived CDR1 and CDR2 are SGHAT and FQNNGV. Written as DNA, the CDR3 is TGTGCCAGCAGCTCCACATTACACGGACTAGCGGGATACACAGATACGCAGTATTTT. It translates to CASSSTLHGLAGYTDTQYF.